The TCR beta chain under discussion was sequenced for a study of OX40 agonist ivuxolimab in advanced cancers. Study context: Ivuxolimab, an agonist antibody against OX40 (CD134), was given to patients. Study-level results: The expanded peripheral T cells' antigen specificity was not determined.

Note on this clone: Its antigen is as yet unknown.

Trimming cost V 8 bases and J 2 bases; bases outside gene matches: 15. This CDR3 spans 17 amino acids. Germline loops: CDR1 SNHLY, CDR2 FYNNEI. Data came from immunoSEQ multiplex PCR; TCRdb stores just in-frame clones and leaves some out. The sample includes around 68,000 clones, approximately 86% of them seen just once. The rearrangement uses TRBV2 and TRBJ2-1, with TRBD2 identical over 7 bases. Here the sequenced sample was CD4+ or CD8+ T cells sorted from blood, taken in a trial of the OX40 agonist ivuxolimab. This receptor was obtained from an adult with an advanced solid tumor such as melanoma, head and neck, liver or kidney cancer. The CDR3 coding sequence is TGTGCCAGCTTTGCCTACCTACCGGGACTAACCTACAATGAGCAGTTCTTC. Translation: CASFAYLPGLTYNEQFF.